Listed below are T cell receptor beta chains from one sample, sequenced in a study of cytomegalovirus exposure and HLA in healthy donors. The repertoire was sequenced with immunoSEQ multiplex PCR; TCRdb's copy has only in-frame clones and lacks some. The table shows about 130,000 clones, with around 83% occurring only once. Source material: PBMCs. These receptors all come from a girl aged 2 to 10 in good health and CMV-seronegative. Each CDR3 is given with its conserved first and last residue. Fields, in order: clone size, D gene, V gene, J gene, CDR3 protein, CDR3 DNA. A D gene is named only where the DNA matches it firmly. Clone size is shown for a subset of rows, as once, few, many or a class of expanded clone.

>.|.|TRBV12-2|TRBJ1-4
CASRLRSRGTGDEKLFF
TGTGCAAGTCGCTTAAGGTCCAGAGGGACAGGGGATGAAAAACTGTTTTTT
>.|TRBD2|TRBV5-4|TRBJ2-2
CASSFSSGGGNTGELFF
TGTGCCAGCAGCTTTAGTAGCGGGGGGGGGAACACCGGGGAGCTGTTTTTT
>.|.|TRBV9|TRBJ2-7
CASSPQGGLYEQYF
TGTGCCAGCAGCCCGCAGGGGGGCCTCTACGAGCAGTACTTC
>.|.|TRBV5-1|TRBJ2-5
CASSPTEYGVQETQYF
TGCGCCAGCAGCCCTACTGAGTACGGGGTCCAAGAGACCCAGTACTTC
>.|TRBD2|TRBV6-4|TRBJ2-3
CASSVRAGEGYTQYF
TGTGCCAGCAGTGTCCGTGCGGGAGAAGGGTATACGCAGTATTTT
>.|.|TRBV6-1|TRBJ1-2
CASSSLPGNYGYTF
TGTGCCAGCAGTAGTCTACCCGGTAACTATGGCTACACCTTC
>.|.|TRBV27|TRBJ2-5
CASSTEGGGRETQYF
TGTGCCAGCAGTACCGAAGGGGGGGGGAGGGAGACCCAGTACTTC
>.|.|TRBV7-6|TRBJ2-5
CASSFRQGGQETQYF
TGTGCCAGCAGCTTTAGACAGGGAGGCCAAGAGACCCAGTACTTC
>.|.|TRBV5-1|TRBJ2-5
CASSLGQGRVETQYF
TGCGCCAGCAGCTTGGGGCAGGGTAGGGTAGAGACCCAGTACTTC
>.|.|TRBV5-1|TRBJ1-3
CASSDRGFGNTIYF
TGCGCCAGCAGCGACCGGGGTTTCGGAAACACCATATATTTT
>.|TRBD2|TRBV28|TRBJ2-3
CASSLWGTSSTDTQYF
TGTGCCAGCAGTTTATGGGGGACTAGTAGCACAGATACGCAGTATTTT
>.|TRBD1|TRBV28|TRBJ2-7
CASSLGTGQYEQYF
TGTGCCAGCAGTTTGGGGACAGGGCAATACGAGCAGTACTTC
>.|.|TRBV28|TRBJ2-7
CASIGATGRTTYEQYF
TGTGCCAGCATAGGTGCCACTGGGCGGACAACCTACGAGCAGTACTTC
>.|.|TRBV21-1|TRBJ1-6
CASSKWAPGTYNSPLHF
.
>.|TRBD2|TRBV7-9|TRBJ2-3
CASRTSGGTDTQYF
TGTGCCAGCCGGACTAGCGGGGGCACAGATACGCAGTATTTT
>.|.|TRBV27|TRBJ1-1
CASSIDPRGLATEAFF
TGTGCCAGCAGTATCGACCCCCGGGGGTTGGCCACTGAAGCTTTCTTT
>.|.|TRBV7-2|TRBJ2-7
CASSFPPQGGTSYEQYF
TGTGCCAGCAGCTTCCCCCCACAAGGCGGGACCTCCTACGAGCAGTACTTC
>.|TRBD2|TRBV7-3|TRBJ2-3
CASSLQGRGADTQYF
TGTGCCAGCAGCTTACAGGGTCGGGGGGCAGATACGCAGTATTTT
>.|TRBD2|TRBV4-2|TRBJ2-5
CASSQDPPAGGPGETQYF
TGTGCCAGCAGCCAAGACCCCCCAGCGGGGGGACCCGGAGAGACCCAGTACTTC
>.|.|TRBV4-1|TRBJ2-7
CASSPPGQGEQYF
TGCGCCAGCAGCCCCCCAGGGCAGGGCGAGCAGTACTTC
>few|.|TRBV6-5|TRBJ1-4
CASSQTADNEKLFF
TGTGCCAGCTCCCAGACAGCTGATAATGAAAAACTGTTTTTT
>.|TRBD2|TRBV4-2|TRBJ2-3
CASSQDGLAGRTDTQYF
TGTGCCAGCAGCCAAGACGGGCTAGCGGGTCGCACAGATACGCAGTATTTT
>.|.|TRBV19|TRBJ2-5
CASSIGHRERETQYF
TGTGCCAGTAGTATAGGGCACAGGGAGAGGGAGACCCAGTACTTC
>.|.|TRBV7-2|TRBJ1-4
CASSRGLSEKLFF
TGTGCCAGCAGCCGGGGATTGAGTGAAAAACTGTTTTTT
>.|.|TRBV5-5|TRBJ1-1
CASSFLTRNTEAFF
TGTGCCAGCAGCTTCCTGACACGGAACACTGAAGCTTTCTTT
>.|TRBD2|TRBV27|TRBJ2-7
CASQNREGYEQYF
TGTGCCAGCCAAAACCGGGAGGGCTACGAGCAGTACTTC
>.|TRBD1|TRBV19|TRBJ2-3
CASSPRSGTGFPTDTQYF
TGTGCCAGTAGTCCCCGGTCCGGGACAGGGTTCCCCACAGATACGCAGTATTTT
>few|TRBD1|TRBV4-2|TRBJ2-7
CASSQDVGQGSYEQYF
TGTGCCAGCAGCCAAGATGTAGGACAGGGCTCCTACGAGCAGTACTTC
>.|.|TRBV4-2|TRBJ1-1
CASSQALTNTEAFF
TGTGCCAGCAGCCAAGCACTCACGAACACTGAAGCTTTCTTT
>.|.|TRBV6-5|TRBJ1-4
CASSYRGGLNEKLFF
TGTGCCAGCAGTTACCGAGGCGGCCTTAATGAAAAACTGTTTTTT
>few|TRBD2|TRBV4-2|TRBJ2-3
CASSQESGGAADTQYF
TGTGCCAGCAGCCAAGAGTCGGGGGGGGCGGCAGATACGCAGTATTTT
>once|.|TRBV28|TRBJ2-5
CASSFWDIGETQYF
TGTGCCAGCAGTTTTTGGGACATTGGAGAGACCCAGTACTTC
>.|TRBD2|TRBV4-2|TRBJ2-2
CASSQVASAEEGLARLSSGELFF
TGTGCCAGCAGCCAAGTAGCATCGGCGGAAGAGGGACTAGCAAGGCTGTCTTCCGGGGAGCTGTTTTTT